The 2 T cell receptor beta chains presented below share a single source sample, sequenced in a study of cytomegalovirus exposure and HLA in healthy donors. PCR primers comprised 60 Vbeta and 13 Jbeta primers. Assay used: immunoSEQ multiplex PCR; TCRdb lists only in-frame clones, some missing. The sample holds 110,000 to 150,000 clones, 65% to 90% seen once. Sequencing used PBMCs. These receptors all come from a female donor in good health and CMV-seronegative.

There are a few counts of this clone. The chain couples TRBV2 to TRBJ2-2, with 8 bases aligning to TRBD2. The CDR3 spans 16 residues. V dropped 4 bases and J dropped 1; count of bases not matched to a gene: 5. Per germline, CDR1 SNHLY and CDR2 FYNNEI. Written as DNA, the CDR3 is TGTGCCAGCAGTGTCGGACTAGCCTTGAACACCGGGGAGCTGTTTTTT. Translated: CASSVGLALNTGELFF.

V is TRBV25-1 and J is TRBJ2-7; D possibly corresponds to TRBD1 (5 bases). The germline CDR1 and CDR2 sequences are MGHDK and SYGVNS. V lost 6 bases to trimming and J lost 0 bases, with 9 bases between them. This CDR3 is built from 13 residues. The CDR3 loop reads CASRQTASYEQYF. The CDR3 nucleotides read TGTGCCAGCAGACAGACAGCCTCCTACGAGCAGTACTTC.